This T cell receptor (beta chain) was documented in a study of pediatric ulcerative colitis. Broader study findings: All ulcerative colitis patients, but no controls, carried a couple of rectal clonotypes.

Some clones are missing from TCRdb's copy, which holds only in-frame ones; the method was immunoSEQ multiplex PCR. Among 45,000 to 75,000 clones, about 89% were seen once, and the ten largest hold 1.5%. Trimming removed 2 bases from V and 0 bases from J, with 11 bases in between. The germline V gene encodes CDR1 PRHDT and CDR2 FYEKMQ (reference sequence). The CDR3 covers 15 residues. In regard to this clone: Its specificity is not known.

V usage is TRBV13 and J usage is TRBJ2-7, with D maybe TRBD2 (5 bases). The sequenced sample consisted of blood. The source of this sequence is a boy aged 5-17 years who was a control in a study of pediatric ulcerative colitis. CDR3 nucleotide sequence: TGTGCCAGCAGCTTAAGGCGGAGGAGCTCCTACGAGCAGTACTTC. This gives the protein CASSLRRRSSYEQYF.